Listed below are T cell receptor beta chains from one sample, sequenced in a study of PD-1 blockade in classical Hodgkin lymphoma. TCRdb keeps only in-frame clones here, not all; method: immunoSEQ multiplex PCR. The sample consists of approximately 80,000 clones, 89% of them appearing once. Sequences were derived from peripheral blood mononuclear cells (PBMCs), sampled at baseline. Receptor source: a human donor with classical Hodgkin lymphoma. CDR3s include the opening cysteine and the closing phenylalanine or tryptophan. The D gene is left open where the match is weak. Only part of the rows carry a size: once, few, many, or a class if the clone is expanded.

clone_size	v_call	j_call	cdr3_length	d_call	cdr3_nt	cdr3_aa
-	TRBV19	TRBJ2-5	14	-	TGTGCCAGTAGTCTAGCCGGCGGCGTCGAGACCCAGTACTTC	CASSLAGGVETQYF
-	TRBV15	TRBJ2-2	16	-	TGTGCCACCAGCAGAGATAAATGGCTGAACACCGGGGAGCTGTTTTTT	CATSRDKWLNTGELFF
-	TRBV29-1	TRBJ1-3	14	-	TGCAGCGTTTCTCAGGGGAACTATGGAAACACCATATATTTT	CSVSQGNYGNTIYF
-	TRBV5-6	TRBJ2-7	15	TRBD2	TGTGCCAGCAGCCTGGGCGGGAGTTCTCTGTTGGAGCAGTACTTC	CASSLGGSSLLEQYF
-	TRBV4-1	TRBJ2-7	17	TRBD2	TGCGCCAGCAGCCAACGCGCGCTTGGCGGGAGGTACTACGAGCAGTACTTC	CASSQRALGGRYYEQYF
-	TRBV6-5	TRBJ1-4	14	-	TGTGCCAGCAGGGCAGTAGCAACTAATGAAAAACTGTTTTTT	CASRAVATNEKLFF
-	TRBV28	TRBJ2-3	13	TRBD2	TGTGCCAGCAGGGCGGGAGTAATAGATACGCAGTATTTT	CASRAGVIDTQYF
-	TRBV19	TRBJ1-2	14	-	TGTGCCAGTATTGGACGGGGCCCGGCGAGTAGCTACACCTTC	CASIGRGPASSYTF
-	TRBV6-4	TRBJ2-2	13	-	TGTGCCAGCAGACTACAGGACACCGGGGAGCTGTTTTTT	CASRLQDTGELFF
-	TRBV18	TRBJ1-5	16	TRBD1	TGTGCCAGCTCACCAGGCCCGGGACAGGGTAATCAGCCCCAGCATTTT	CASSPGPGQGNQPQHF
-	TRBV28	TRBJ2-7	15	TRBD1	TGTGCCAGCAGTTCCCGGAGGGCAGGGGGCAGCGAGCAGTACTTC	CASSSRRAGGSEQYF
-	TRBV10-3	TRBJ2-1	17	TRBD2	TGTGCCATCAGTGACCCTAGCGGGAGGAGCTCCTACAATGAGCAGTTCTTC	CAISDPSGRSSYNEQFF
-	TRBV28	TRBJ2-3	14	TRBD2	TGTGCCAGCAGCACTAGCGGGAGCACAGATACGCAGTATTTT	CASSTSGSTDTQYF
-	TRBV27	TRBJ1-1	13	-	TGTGCCAGCAGTTTTGTCGGCTCCACTGAAGCTTTCTTT	CASSFVGSTEAFF
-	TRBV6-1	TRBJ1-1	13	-	TGTGCCAGTAATAGCCGGGGAAACACTGAAGCTTTCTTT	CASNSRGNTEAFF
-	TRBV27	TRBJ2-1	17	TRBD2	TGTGCCAGCAGTTTATCGACTAGCGGGAGATCCTACAATGAGCAGTTCTTC	CASSLSTSGRSYNEQFF
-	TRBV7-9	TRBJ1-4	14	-	TGTGCCAGCAGCGCAACCGAAGATGGGCAGGGAGCTTTTTTT	CASSATEDGQGAFF
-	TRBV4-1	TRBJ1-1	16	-	TGCGCCAGCAGCCAAGTAGGAAACAGGAAGGGTACTGAAGCTTTCTTT	CASSQVGNRKGTEAFF
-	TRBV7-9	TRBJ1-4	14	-	TGTGCCAGCAGCTTTGGACCGGGCAATGAAAAACTGTTTTTT	CASSFGPGNEKLFF
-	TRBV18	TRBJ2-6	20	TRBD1	TGTGCCAGCTCACCAACGCAGGGGGCCTTTACCCCCACTGGGGCCAACGTCCTGACTTTC	CASSPTQGAFTPTGANVLTF
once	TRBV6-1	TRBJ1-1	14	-	TGTGCCAGCAGTGAAGCTGGCAGCGCCCCTGAAGCTTTCTTT	CASSEAGSAPEAFF
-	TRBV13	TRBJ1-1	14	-	TGTGCCAGCAGCCTTTCGGACGGAGCAATCAAGGCTTTCTTT	CASSLSDGAIKAFF
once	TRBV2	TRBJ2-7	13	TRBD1	TGTGCCAGCACTCCGGGACAGAACTACGAGCAGTACTTC	CASTPGQNYEQYF
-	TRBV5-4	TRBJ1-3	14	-	TGTGCCAGCAGCTTGGGGCAGCCAGGAAACACCATATATTTT	CASSLGQPGNTIYF
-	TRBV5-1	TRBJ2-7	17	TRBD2	TGCGCCAGCAGCCCCCAAGGGGCGGGAGGGCATCCTGACGAGCAGTACTTC	CASSPQGAGGHPDEQYF
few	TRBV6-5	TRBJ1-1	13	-	TGTGCCAGCACCAGGGGAGGGTCCAGTGAAGCTTTCTTT	CASTRGGSSEAFF
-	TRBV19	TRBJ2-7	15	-	TGTGCCAGTAGTATAGGTACAGGCGTCTCCTACGAGCAGTACTTC	CASSIGTGVSYEQYF
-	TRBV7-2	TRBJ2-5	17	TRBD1	TGTGCCAGCAGCCCGAGGGGGCAGGGGGTCAGGCCAGAGACCCAGTACTTC	CASSPRGQGVRPETQYF
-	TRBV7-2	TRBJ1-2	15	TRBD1	TGTGCCAGCAGCTTAGGACAGGGCCTCAACTATGGCTACACCTTC	CASSLGQGLNYGYTF
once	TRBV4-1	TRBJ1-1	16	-	TGCGCCAGCAGCCCCCCTGCGGGAGGGCGACGGACTGAAGCTTTCTTT	CASSPPAGGRRTEAFF
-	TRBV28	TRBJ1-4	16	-	TGTGCCAGCAGTTTCCCCCCTATCTCCCGTCTTGAAAAACTGTTTTTT	CASSFPPISRLEKLFF
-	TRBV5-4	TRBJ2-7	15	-	TGTGCCAGCTCACCACTTGGGCGGGTAGACTACGAGCAGTACTTC	CASSPLGRVDYEQYF
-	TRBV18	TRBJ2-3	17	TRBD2	TGTGCCAGCTCACCAACTCGGACTAGCGGGACCTCAGATACGCAGTATTTT	CASSPTRTSGTSDTQYF
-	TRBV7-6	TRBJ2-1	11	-	TGTGCCAGCAGCTTTAGTGACGAGCAGTTCTTC	CASSFSDEQFF
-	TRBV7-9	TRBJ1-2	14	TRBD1	TGTGCCAGCAGCTTCCCGGACAGGGACTATGGCTACACCTTC	CASSFPDRDYGYTF
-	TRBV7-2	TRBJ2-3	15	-	TGTGCCAGCAGCCCCGGGGGTGGATCAATAGATACGCAGTATTTT	CASSPGGGSIDTQYF
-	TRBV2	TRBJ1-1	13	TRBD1	TGTGCCAGCAGGGACAGGGGGAACACTGAAGCTTTCTTT	CASRDRGNTEAFF
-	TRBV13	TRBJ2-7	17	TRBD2	TGTGCCAGCAGCCAGGGACTAGCGGGAGTACGAGCCTACGAGCAGTACTTC	CASSQGLAGVRAYEQYF
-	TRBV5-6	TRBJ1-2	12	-	TGTGCCAGCAGACGAGACAGAAATGGCTACACCTTC	CASRRDRNGYTF
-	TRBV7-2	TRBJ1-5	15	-	TGTGCCAGCAGCTCGGGCATCGATAGCAATCAGCCCCAGCATTTT	CASSSGIDSNQPQHF
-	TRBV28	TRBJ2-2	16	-	TGTGCCAGCAGTACCAGATGGGGGTCGGTCACCGGGGAGCTGTTTTTT	CASSTRWGSVTGELFF
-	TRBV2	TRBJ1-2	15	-	TGTGCCAGCAGTGTAAGTCGGAGGGGCGGCTATGGCTACACCTTC	CASSVSRRGGYGYTF
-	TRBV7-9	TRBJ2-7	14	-	TGTGCCAGCAGCTTAGTGGACAACTCCTACGAGCAGTACTTC	CASSLVDNSYEQYF
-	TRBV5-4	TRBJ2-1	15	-	TGTGCCAGCAGCGGGGACGGCACGGGGTACAATGAGCAGTTCTTC	CASSGDGTGYNEQFF
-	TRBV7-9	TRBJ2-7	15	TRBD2	TGTGCCAGCAGCCCATCCCCGGGAACCGGGGGGGAGCAGTACTTC	CASSPSPGTGGEQYF
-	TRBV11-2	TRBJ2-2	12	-	TGTGCCCATGGTCCTAACACCGGGGAGCTGTTTTTT	CAHGPNTGELFF
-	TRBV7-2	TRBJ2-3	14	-	TGTGCCAGCAGCCACCCCGTCCCCACAGATACGCAGTATTTT	CASSHPVPTDTQYF
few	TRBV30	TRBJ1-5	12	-	TGTGCCTGGAGTGCAGGGGTTCAGCCCCAGCATTTT	CAWSAGVQPQHF
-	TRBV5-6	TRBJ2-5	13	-	TGTGCCACCAGTTTGCCGACAGCAGAGACCCAGTACTTC	CATSLPTAETQYF